This TCR beta chain comes out of a study of blood T cell repertoires in COVID-19. Assay used: immunoSEQ multiplex PCR; TCRdb lists only in-frame clones, some missing. This sample has about 250,000 clones, with 65% to 90% found just once. Researchers sorted participants into cohorts using their self-reported clinical history. V lost 0 bases to trimming and J lost 4 bases, with 10 bases between them. This CDR3 has 14 residues. The germline CDR1 and CDR2 sequences are SGHNT and YYREEE (reference sequence). The sequence was obtained from a woman between 50 and 59 years old with acute COVID-19. The chain has TRBV5-4 and TRBJ1-2, with D possibly TRBD1 on 5 matching bases. The specimen sequenced was PBMCs or T cells enriched from blood (not recorded which). The CDR3: CASSLEGAGYGYTF. The CDR3 nucleotides are TGTGCCAGCAGCTTGGAAGGGGCAGGCTATGGCTACACCTTC.